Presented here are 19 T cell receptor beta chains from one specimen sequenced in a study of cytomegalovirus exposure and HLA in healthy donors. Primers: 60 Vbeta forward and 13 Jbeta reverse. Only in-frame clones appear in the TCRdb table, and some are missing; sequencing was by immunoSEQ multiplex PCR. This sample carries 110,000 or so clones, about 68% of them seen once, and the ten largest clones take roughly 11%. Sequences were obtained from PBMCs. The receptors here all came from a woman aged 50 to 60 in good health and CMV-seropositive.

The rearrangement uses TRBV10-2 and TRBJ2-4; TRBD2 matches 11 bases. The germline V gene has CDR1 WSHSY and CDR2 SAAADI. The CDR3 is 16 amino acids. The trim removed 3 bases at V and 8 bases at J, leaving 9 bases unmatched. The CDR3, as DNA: TGCGCCAGCAGTGACCTTAGCGGGAGGGCCGTGGACATTCAGTACTTC. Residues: CASSDLSGRAVDIQYF.

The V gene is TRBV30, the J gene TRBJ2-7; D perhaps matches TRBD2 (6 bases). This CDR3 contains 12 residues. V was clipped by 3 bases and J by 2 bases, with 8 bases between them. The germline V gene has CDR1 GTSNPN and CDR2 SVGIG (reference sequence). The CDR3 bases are TGTGCCTGGAGGGGACTGCCCTACGAGCAGTACTTC. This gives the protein CAWRGLPYEQYF.

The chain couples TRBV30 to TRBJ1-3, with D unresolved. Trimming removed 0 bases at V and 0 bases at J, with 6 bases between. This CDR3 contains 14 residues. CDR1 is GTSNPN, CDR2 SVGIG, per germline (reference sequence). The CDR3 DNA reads TGTGCCTGGAGTGTAACAAGCTCTGGAAACACCATATATTTT. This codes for CAWSVTSSGNTIYF.

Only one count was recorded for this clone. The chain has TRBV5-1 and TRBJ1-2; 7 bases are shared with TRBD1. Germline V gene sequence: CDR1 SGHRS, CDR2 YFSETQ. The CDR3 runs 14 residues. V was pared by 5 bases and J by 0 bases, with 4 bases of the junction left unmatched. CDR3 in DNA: TGCGCCAGCAGGGTCGGGACAGCTAACTATGGCTACACCTTC. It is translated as CASRVGTANYGYTF. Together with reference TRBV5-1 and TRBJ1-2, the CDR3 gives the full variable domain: KAGVTQTPRYLIKTRGQQVTLSCSPISGHRSVSWYQQTPGQGLQFLFEYFSETQRNKGNFPGRFSGRQFSNSRSEMNVSTLELGDSALYLCASRVGTANYGYTFGSGTRLTVV.

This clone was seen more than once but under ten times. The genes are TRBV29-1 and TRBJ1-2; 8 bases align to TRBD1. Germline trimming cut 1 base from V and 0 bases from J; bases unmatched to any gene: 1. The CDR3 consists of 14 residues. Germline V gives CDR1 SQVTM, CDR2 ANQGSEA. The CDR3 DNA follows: TGCAGCGTTGAAGCGGACAGGGCTAACTATGGCTACACCTTC. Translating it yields CSVEADRANYGYTF.

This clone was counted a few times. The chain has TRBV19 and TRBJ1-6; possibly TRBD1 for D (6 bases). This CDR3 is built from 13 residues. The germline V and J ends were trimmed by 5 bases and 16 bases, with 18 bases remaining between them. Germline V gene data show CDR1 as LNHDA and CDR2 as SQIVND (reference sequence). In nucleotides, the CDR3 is TGTGCCAGTAGTTCTCAGGCCACGCAGGGGCTCCACTTT. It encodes CASSSQATQGLHF.

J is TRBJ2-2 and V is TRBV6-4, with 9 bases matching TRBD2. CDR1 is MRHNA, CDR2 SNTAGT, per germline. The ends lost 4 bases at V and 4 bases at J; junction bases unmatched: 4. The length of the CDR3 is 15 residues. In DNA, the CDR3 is TGTGCCAGCAGTGCTCAGACTAGCGGCACCGGGGAGCTGTTTTTT. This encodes CASSAQTSGTGELFF.

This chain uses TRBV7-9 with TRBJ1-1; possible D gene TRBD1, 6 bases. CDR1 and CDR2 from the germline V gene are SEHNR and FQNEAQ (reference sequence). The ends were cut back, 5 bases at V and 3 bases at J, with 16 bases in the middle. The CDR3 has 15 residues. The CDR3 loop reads CASSLLTGYDTEAFF. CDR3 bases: TGTGCCAGCAGCCTACTGACAGGTTATGACACTGAAGCTTTCTTT.

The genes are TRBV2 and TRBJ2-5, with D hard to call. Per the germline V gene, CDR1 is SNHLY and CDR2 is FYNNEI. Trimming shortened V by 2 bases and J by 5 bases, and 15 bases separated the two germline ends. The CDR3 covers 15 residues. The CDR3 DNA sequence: TGTGCCAGCAGTGAAACCCGCCTAAGCGCCGAGACCCAGTACTTC. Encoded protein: CASSETRLSAETQYF.

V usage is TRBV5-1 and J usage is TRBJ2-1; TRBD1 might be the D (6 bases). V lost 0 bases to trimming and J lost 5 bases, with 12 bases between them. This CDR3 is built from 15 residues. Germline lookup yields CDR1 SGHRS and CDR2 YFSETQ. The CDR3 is CASSLGWTEDNEQFF. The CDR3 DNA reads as TGCGCCAGCAGCTTGGGGTGGACAGAAGACAATGAGCAGTTCTTC.

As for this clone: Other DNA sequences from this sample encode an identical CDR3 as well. The CDR3 sequence is CASSYSTSGGHNEQFF. The CDR3 DNA is TGTGCCAGCAGTTACTCGACTAGCGGAGGCCACAATGAGCAGTTCTTC. The chain employs TRBV6-5 and TRBJ2-1; 9 bases are shared with TRBD2. The germline CDR1 and CDR2 sequences are MNHEY and SVGAGI. The CDR3 runs 16 residues. V dropped 0 bases and J dropped 5; count of bases not matched to a gene: 5.

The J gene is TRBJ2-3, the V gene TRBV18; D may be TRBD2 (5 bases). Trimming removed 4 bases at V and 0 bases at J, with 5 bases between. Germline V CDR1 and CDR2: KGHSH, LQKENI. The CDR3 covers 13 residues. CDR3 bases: TGTGCCAGCTCACGGGAGAGCACAGATACGCAGTATTTT. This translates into CASSRESTDTQYF.

CDR3: CASSYSPAYEQYF. In DNA, the CDR3 is TGTGCCAGCAGTTACTCGCCGGCCTACGAGCAGTACTTC. The chain carries TRBV6-5 and TRBJ2-7; unclear D gene. The CDR3 runs 13 residues. V was cut by 0 bases and J by 2 bases, with 5 bases left in between. CDR1 and CDR2 (germline): MNHEY, SVGAGI.

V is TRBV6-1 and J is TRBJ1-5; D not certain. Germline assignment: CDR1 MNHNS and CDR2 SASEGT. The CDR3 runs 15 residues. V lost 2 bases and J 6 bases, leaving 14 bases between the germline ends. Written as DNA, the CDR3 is TGTGCCAGCAGTGAATTTATTGGCAGTACTCAGCCCCAGCATTTT. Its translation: CASSEFIGSTQPQHF.

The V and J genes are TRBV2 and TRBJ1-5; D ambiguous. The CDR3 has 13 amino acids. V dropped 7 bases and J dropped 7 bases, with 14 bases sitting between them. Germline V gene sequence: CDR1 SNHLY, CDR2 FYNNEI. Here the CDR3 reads CASILGRGQPQHF. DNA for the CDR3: TGTGCCAGCATCCTCGGTCGGGGACAGCCCCAGCATTTT. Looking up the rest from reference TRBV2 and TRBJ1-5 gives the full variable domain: EPEVTQTPSHQVTQMGQEVILRCVPISNHLYFYWYRQILGQKVEFLVSFYNNEISEKSEIFDDQFSVERPDGSNFTLKIRSTKLEDSAMYFCASILGRGQPQHFGDGTRLSIL.

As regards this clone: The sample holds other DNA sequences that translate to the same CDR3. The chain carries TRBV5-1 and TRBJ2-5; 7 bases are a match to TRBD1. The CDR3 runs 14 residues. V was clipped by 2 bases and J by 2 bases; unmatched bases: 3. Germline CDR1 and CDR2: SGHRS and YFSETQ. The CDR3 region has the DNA TGCGCCAGCAGCTTAGCAGGGGGTCAAGAGACCCAGTACTTC. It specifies CASSLAGGQETQYF.

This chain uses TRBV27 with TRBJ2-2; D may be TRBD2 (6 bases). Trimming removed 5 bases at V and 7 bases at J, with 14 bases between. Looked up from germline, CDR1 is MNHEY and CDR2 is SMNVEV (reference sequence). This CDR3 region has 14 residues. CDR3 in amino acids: CASSPGGVVGELFF. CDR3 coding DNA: TGTGCCAGCAGTCCCGGGGGAGTGGTCGGGGAGCTGTTTTTT.

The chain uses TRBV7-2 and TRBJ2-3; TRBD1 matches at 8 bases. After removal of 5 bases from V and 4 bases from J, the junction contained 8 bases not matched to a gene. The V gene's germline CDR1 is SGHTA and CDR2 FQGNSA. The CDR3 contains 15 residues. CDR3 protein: CASSPTGVVADTQYF. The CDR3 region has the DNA TGTGCCAGCAGCCCGACAGGGGTTGTAGCAGATACGCAGTATTTT.

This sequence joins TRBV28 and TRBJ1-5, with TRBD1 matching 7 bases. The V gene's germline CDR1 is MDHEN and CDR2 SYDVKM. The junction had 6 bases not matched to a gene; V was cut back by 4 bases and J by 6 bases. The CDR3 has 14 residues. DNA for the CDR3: TGTGCCAGCAGTTACAGGGGTCCCTCTCAGCCCCAGCATTTT. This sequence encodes CASSYRGPSQPQHF.